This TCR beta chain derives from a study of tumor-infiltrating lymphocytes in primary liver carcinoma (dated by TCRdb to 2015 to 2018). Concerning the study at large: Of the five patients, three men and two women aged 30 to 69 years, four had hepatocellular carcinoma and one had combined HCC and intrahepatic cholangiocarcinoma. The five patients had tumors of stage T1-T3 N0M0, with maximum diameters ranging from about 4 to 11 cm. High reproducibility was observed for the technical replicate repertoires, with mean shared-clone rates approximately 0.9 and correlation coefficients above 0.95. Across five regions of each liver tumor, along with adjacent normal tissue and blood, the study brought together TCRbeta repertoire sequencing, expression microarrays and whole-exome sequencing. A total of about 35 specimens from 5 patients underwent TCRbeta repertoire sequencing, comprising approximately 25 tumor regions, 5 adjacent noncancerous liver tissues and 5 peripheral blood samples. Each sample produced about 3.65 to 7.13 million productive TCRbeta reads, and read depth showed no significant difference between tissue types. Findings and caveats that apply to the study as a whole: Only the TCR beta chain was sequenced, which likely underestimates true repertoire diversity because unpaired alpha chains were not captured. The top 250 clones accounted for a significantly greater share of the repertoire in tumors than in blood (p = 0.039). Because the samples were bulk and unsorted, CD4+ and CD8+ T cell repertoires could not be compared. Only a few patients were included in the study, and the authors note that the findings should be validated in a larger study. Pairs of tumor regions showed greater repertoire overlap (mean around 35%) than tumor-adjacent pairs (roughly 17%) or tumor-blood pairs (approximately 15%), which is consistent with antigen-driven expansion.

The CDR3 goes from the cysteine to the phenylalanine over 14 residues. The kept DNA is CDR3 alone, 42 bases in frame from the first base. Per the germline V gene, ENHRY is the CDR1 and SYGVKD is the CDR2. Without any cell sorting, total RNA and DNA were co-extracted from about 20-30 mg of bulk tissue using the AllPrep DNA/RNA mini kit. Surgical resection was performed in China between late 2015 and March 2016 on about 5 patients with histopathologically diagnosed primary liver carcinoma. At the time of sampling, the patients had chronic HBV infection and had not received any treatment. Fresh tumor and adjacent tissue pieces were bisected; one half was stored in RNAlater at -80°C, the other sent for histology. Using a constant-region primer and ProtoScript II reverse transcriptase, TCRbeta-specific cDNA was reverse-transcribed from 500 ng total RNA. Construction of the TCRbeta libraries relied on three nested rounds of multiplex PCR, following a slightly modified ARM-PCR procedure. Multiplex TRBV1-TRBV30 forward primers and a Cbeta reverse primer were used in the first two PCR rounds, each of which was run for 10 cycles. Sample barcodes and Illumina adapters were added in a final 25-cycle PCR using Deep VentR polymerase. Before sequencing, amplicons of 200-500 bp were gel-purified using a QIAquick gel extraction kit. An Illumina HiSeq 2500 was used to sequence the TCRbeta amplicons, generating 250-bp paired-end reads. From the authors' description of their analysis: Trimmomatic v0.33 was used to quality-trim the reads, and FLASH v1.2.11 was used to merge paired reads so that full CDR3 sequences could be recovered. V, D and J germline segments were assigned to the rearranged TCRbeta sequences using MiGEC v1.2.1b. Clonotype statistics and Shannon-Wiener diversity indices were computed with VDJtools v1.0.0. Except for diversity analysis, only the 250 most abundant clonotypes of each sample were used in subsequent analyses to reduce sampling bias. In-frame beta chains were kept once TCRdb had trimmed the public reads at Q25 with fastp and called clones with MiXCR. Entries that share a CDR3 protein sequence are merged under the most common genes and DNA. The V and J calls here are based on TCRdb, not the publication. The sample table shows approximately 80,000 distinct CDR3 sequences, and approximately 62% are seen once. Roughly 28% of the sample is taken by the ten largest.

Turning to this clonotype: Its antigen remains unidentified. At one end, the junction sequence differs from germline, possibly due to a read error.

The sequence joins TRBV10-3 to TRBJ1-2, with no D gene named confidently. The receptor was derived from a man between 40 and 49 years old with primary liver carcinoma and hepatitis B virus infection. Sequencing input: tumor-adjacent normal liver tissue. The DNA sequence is TGTGCCATCAGTAAGTCGGTGGAGCAGGCCGGCTACACCTTC. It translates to CAISKSVEQAGYTF.